The clone carrying this TCR beta chain was seen a single time. The CDR3 is made up of 15 amino acids. With 0 bases removed from V and 5 bases from J, the gap between germline ends came to 13 bases. Germline V gives CDR1 KGHSH, CDR2 LQKENI. This sample stems from a study of cytomegalovirus exposure and HLA in healthy donors. The study ran its PCR with 60 Vbeta and 13 Jbeta primers. Here immunoSEQ multiplex PCR was the method, and the copy in TCRdb shows in-frame clones only, minus some. The sample consists of about 200,000 clones, roughly 80% of them appearing once. The rearrangement joins TRBV18 to TRBJ1-2; D may be TRBD1 (5 bases). The specimen sequenced was PBMCs. This clonotype originated in a woman in her forties or fifties in good health and CMV-seropositive. The chain's CDR3 is CASSPPYGGGYGYTF. Here the CDR3 DNA reads TGTGCCAGCTCACCACCGTACGGGGGAGGTTATGGCTACACCTTC.